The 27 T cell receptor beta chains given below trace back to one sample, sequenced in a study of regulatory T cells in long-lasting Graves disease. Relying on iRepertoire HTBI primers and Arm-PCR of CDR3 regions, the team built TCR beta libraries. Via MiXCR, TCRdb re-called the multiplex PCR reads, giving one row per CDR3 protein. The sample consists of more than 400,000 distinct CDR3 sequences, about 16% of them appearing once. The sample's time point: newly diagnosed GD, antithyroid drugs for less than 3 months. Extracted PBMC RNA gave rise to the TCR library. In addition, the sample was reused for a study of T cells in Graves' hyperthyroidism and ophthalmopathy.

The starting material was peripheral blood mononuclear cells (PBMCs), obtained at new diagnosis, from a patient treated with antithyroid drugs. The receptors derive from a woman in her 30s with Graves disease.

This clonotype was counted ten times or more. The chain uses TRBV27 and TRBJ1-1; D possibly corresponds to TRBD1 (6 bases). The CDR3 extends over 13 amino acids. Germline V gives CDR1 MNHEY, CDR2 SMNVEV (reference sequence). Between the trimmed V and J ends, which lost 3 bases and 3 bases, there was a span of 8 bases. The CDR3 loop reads CASSLGAYTEAFF. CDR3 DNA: TGTGCCAGCAGTTTGGGGGCCTACACTGAAGCTTTCTTT.

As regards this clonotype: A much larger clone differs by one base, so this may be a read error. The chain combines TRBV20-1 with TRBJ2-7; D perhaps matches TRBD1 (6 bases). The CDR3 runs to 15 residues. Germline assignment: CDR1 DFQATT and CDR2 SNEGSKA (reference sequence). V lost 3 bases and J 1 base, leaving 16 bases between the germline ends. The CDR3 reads CSASVDSLSSYEQYF. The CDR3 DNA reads TGCAGTGCTAGTGTGGACAGTCTTTCTTCCTACGAGCAGTACTTC.

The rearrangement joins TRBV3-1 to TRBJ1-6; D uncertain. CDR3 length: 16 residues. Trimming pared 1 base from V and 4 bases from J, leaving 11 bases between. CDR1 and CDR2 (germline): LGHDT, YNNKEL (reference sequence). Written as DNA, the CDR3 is TGTGCCAGCAGCCAAGTGTCGCGGAAATATAATTCACCCCTCCACTTT. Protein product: CASSQVSRKYNSPLHF.

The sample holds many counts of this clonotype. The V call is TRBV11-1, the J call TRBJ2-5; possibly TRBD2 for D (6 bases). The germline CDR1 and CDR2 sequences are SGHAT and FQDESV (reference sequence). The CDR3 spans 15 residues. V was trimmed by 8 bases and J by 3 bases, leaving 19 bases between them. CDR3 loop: CASRRANSGKETQYF. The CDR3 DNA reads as TGTGCCAGCCGGAGGGCCAACTCCGGGAAAGAGACCCAGTACTTC.

The CDR3 sequence is CATQGAGTGELFF. CDR3 nucleotide sequence: TGTGCCACACAGGGGGCTGGCACCGGGGAGCTGTTTTTT. The gene calls are TRBV7-6 and TRBJ2-2; 9 nucleotides align to TRBD1. V trimming: 10 bases; J trimming: 4 bases; junction bases outside the gene matches: 4. This CDR3 has 13 amino acids. In germline, CDR1 is SGHVS, CDR2 FNYEAQ.

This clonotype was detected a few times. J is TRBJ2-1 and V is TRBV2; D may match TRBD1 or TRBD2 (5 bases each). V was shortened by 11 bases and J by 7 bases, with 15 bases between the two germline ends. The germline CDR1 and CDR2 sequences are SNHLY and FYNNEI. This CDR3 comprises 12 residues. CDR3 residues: CAGNLEGNEQFF. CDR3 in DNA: TGTGCCGGAAATCTCGAGGGGAATGAGCAGTTCTTC.

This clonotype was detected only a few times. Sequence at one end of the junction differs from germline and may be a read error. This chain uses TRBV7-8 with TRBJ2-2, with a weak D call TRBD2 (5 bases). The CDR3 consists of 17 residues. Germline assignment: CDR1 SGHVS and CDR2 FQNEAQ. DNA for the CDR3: TGTGCCAGCAGCGTCCGGGGAGTAGACGCGAACACCGGGGAGCTATTTTTT. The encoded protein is CASSVRGVDANTGELFF.

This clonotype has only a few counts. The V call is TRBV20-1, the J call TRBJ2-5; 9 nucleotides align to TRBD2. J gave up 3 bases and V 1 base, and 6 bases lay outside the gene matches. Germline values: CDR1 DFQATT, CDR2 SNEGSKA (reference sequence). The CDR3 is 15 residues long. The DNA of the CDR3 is TGCAGTGCTAGAGGCCTAGCGGGGAAGGAAGAGACCCAGTACTTC. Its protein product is CSARGLAGKEETQYF.

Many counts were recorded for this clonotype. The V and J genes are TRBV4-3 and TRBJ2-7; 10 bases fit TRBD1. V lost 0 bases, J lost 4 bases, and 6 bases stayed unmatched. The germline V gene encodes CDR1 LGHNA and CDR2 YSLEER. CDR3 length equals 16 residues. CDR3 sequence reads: CASSQENKGQGYEQYF. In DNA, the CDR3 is TGCGCCAGCAGCCAAGAGAATAAGGGACAGGGGTACGAGCAGTACTTC.

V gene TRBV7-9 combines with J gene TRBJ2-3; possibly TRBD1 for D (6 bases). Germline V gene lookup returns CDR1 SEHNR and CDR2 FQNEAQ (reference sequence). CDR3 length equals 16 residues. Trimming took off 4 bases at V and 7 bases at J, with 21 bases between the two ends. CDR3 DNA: TGTGCCAGCAGCTCTCCGACAGGCCGGCTCCCGTATACGCAGTATTTT. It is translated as CASSSPTGRLPYTQYF.

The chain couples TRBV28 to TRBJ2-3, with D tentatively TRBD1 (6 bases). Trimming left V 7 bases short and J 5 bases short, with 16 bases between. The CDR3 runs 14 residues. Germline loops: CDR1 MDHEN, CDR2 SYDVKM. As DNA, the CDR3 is TGTGCCAGCATCTTCTCAGGGGCCGTAGATACGCAGTATTTT. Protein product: CASIFSGAVDTQYF.

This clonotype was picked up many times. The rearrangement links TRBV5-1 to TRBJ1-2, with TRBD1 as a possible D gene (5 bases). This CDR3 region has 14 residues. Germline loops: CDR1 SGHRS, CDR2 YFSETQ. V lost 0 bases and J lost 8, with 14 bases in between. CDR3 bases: TGCGCCAGCAGCTTGGCCGGGGCAGGGCACGGCTACACCTTC. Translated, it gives CASSLAGAGHGYTF.

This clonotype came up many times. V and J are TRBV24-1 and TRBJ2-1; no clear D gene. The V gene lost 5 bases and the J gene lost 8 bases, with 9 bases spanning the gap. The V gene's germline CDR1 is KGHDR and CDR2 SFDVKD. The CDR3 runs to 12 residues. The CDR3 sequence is CATSVVPDEQFF. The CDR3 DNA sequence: TGTGCCACCAGTGTAGTTCCCGATGAGCAGTTCTTC.

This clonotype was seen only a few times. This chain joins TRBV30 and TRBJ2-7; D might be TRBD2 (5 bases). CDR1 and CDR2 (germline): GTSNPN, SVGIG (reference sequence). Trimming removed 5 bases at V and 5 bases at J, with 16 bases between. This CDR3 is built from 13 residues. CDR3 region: CAWGPGKSNEQYF. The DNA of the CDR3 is TGTGCCTGGGGGCCGGGGAAATCGAACGAGCAGTACTTC. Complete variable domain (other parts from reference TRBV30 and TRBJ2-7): SQTIHQWPATLVQPVGSPLSLECTVEGTSNPNLYWYRQAAGRGLQLLFYSVGIGQISSEVPQNLSASRPQDRQFILSSKKLLLSDSGFYLCAWGPGKSNEQYFGPGTRLTVT.

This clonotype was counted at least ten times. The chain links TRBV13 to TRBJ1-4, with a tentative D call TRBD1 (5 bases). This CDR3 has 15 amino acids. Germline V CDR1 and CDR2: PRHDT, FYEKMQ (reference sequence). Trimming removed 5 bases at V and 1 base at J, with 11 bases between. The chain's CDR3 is CASSLQGQTNEKLFF. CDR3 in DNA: TGTGCCAGCAGCCTTCAAGGACAAACTAATGAAAAACTGTTTTTT.

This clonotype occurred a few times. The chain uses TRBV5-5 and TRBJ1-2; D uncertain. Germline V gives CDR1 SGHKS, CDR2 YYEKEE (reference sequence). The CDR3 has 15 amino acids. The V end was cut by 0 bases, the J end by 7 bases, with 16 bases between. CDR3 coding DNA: TGTGCCAGCAGCTTGGTAGGCTCCGGGCGCTGTGGCTACACCTTC. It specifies CASSLVGSGRCGYTF. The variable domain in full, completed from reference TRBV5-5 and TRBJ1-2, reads DAGVTQSPTHLIKTRGQQVTLRCSPISGHKSVSWYQQVLGQGPQFIFQYYEKEERGRGNFPDRFSARQFPNYSSELNVNALLLGDSALYLCASSLVGSGRCGYTFGSGTRLTVV.

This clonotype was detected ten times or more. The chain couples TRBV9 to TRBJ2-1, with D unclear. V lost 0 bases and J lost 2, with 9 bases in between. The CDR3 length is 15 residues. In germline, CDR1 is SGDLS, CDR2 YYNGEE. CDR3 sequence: CASSVDGGTYNEQFF. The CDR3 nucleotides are TGTGCCAGCAGCGTAGATGGCGGCACCTACAATGAGCAGTTCTTC. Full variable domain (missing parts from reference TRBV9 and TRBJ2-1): DSGVTQTPKHLITATGQRVTLRCSPRSGDLSVYWYQQSLDQGLQFLIQYYNGEERAKGNILERFSAQQFPDLHSELNLSSLELGDSALYFCASSVDGGTYNEQFFGPGTRLTVL.

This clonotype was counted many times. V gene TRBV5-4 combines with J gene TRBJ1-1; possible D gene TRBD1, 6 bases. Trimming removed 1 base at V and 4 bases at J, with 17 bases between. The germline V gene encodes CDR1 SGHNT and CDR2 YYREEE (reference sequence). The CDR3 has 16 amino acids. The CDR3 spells CASSLHGGAGVTEAFF. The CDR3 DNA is TGTGCCAGCAGCTTGCACGGGGGGGCCGGTGTCACTGAAGCTTTCTTT.

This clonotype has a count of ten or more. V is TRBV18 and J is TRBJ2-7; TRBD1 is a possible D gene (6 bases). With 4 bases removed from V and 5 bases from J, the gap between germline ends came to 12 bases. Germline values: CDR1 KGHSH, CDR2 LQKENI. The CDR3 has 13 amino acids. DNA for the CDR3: TGTGCCAGCTCACAAATACAGGGAAACGAGCAGTACTTC. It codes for CASSQIQGNEQYF.

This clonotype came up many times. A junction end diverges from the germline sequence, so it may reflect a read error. The CDR3 sequence is CASSPMGQGGTYEKLFF. The DNA of the CDR3 is TGTGCCAGCTCACCTATGGGACAGGGAGGAACTTATGAAAAACTGTTTTTT. The J gene is TRBJ1-4, the V gene TRBV18; 9 nucleotides match TRBD1. The CDR3 covers 17 residues. Germline lookup yields CDR1 KGHSH and CDR2 LQKENI.

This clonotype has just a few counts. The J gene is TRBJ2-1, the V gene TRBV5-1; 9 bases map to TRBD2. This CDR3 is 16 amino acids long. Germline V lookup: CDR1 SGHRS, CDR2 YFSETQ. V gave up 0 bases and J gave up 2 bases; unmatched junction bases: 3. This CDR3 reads CASSLGTSEAYNEQFF. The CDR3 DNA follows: TGCGCCAGCAGCTTGGGGACTAGCGAGGCCTACAATGAGCAGTTCTTC.

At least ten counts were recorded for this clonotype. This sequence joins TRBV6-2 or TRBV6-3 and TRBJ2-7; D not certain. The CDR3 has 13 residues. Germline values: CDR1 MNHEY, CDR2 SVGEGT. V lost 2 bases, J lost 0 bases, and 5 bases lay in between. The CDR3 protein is CASSYVASYEQYF. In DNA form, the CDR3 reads TGTGCCAGCAGTTACGTCGCCTCCTACGAGCAGTACTTC.

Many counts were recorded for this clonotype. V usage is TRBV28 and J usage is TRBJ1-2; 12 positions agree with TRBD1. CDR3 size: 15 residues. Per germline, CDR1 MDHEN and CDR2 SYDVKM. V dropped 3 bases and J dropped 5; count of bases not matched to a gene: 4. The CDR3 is CASSFGTGGEYGYTF. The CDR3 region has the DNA TGTGCCAGCAGTTTTGGGACAGGGGGCGAATATGGCTACACCTTC.

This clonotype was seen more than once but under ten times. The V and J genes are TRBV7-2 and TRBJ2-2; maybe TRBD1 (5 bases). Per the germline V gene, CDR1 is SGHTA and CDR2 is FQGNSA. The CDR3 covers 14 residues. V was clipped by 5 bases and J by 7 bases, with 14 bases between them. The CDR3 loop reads CASSPRTIGGELFF. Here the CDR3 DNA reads TGTGCCAGCAGCCCTAGGACAATTGGCGGGGAGCTGTTTTTT.

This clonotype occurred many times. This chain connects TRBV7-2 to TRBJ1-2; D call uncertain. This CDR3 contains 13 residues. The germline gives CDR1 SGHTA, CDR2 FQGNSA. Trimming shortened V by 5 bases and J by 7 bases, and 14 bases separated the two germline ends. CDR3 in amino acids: CASSPWVAPGYTF. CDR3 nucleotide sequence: TGTGCCAGCAGCCCCTGGGTCGCCCCTGGCTACACCTTC.

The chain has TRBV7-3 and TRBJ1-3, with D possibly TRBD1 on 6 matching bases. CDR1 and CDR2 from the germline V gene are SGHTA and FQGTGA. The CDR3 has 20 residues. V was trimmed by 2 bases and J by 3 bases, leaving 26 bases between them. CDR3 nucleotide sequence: TGTGCCAGCAGCTTAGATGCGTGGGGGCAGAACATCTCCCATGGAAACACCATATATTTT. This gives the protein CASSLDAWGQNISHGNTIYF.

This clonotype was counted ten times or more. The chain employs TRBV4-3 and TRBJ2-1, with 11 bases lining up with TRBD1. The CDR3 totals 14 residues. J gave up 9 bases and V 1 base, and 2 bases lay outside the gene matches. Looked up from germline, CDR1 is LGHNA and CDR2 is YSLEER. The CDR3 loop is CASSQGTGGFEQFF. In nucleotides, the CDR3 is TGCGCCAGCAGCCAAGGGACAGGGGGCTTTGAGCAGTTCTTC.